The rows below give T cell receptor beta chains drawn from one sample of a study of blood T cell repertoires in COVID-19. Profiled with immunoSEQ multiplex PCR; TCRdb holds only in-frame clones, not every one. The sample has about 72,000 clones; less than 95% are singletons. The sequencing sample was made of peripheral blood. The receptors originated from a woman aged 55-75 years with active COVID-19. Both conserved end residues are part of each CDR3. The D gene is left open where the match is weak. Only part of the rows carry a size: once, few, many, or a class if the clone is expanded.

j_call	v_call	clone_size	d_call	cdr3_nt	cdr3_aa
TRBJ1-2	TRBV28	-	-	TGTGCCAGCAGGGGGCAGAACCTTAACTATGGCTACACCTTC	CASRGQNLNYGYTF
TRBJ1-5	TRBV3-1/TRBV3-2	few	-	TGTGCCAGCAGCCAAGATCACTTCGGGAATCAGCCCCAGCATTTT	CASSQDHFGNQPQHF
TRBJ2-3	TRBV5-8	-	TRBD2	TGTGCCAGCAGCTCCCGGGGGGGATACACAGATACGCAGTATTTT	CASSSRGGYTDTQYF
TRBJ2-1	TRBV12-1	-	-	TGTGCCAGCAGCATACCAGTGACTAGCGGGAGTAAGGATGAGCAGTTCTTC	CASSIPVTSGSKDEQFF
TRBJ1-2	TRBV19	-	-	TGTGCCAGTAGTATGCGACGGATCCCAGGTGGCTACACCTTC	CASSMRRIPGGYTF
TRBJ1-2	TRBV4-1	-	TRBD1	TGCGCCAGCAGCGACAGGGGAAACGTTTTTGGCTACACCTTC	CASSDRGNVFGYTF
TRBJ2-7	TRBV28	-	TRBD1	TGTGCCAGCAGTTCTCCGGGACAGGGCTCCGGTGAGCAGTACTTC	CASSSPGQGSGEQYF
TRBJ2-3	TRBV6-5	-	TRBD2	TGTGCCAGCAGCCCGACTAGCGGAGACACAGATACGCAGTATTTT	CASSPTSGDTDTQYF
TRBJ2-7	TRBV4-1	-	TRBD1	TGCGCCAGCAGCGGGACAGGGGACTCCTACGAGCAGTACTTC	CASSGTGDSYEQYF
TRBJ2-7	TRBV10-2	-	TRBD1	TGCGCCAGCAGGACCCCTACGACAGGGGGCTCCTACGAGCAGTACTTC	CASRTPTTGGSYEQYF
TRBJ2-3	TRBV7-6	-	TRBD2	TGTGCCAGCAGCTCCGTACTAGCGGGGTATGGACCCCCCACAGATACGCAGTATTTT	CASSSVLAGYGPPTDTQYF
TRBJ2-1	TRBV11-2	-	TRBD2	TGTGCCAGCAGCTTAGAGGGGACTAGCATCACTGAGCAGTTCTTC	CASSLEGTSITEQFF
TRBJ2-1	TRBV14	-	-	TGTGCCAGCAGCCAACAGCGGGCCCCCTACAATGAGCAGTTCTTC	CASSQQRAPYNEQFF
TRBJ1-6	TRBV30	-	TRBD1	TGTGCCTGGAGGGGACAGGGGGCAAGTTCACCCCTCCACTTT	CAWRGQGASSPLHF
TRBJ2-7	TRBV7-2	-	-	TGTGCCAGCAGCTTAACAGGGTACCACGAGCAGTACTTC	CASSLTGYHEQYF
TRBJ2-7	TRBV5-1	once	TRBD2	TGCGCCAGCAGGGGACTAGCGGATGGAAGAACCTACGAGCAGTACTTC	CASRGLADGRTYEQYF
TRBJ1-4	TRBV2	-	-	TGTGCCAGCAGTACCTCAGGGGTAACTAATGAAAAACTGTTTTTT	CASSTSGVTNEKLFF